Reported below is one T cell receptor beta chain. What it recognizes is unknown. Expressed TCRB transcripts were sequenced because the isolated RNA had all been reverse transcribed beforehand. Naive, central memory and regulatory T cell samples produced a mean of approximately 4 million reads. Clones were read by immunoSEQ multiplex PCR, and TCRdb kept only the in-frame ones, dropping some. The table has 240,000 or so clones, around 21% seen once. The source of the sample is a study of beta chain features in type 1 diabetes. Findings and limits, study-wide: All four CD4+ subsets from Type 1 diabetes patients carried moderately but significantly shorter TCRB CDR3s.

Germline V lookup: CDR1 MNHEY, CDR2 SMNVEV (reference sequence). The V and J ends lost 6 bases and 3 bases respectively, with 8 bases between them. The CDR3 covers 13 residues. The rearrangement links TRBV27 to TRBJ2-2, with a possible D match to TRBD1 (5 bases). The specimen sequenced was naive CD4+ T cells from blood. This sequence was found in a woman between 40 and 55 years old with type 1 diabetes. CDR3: CASSWTHTGELFF. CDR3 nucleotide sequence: TGTGCCAGCAGCTGGACACACACCGGGGAGCTGTTTTTT.